These 32 T cell receptor beta chains originate from one sample sequenced in a study of sequential checkpoint blockade in melanoma. Indicated treatment: randomized to nivolumab then ipilimumab (arm A) or the reverse (arm B). Using immunoSEQ multiplex PCR, the repertoire was profiled, and TCRdb retains in-frame clones only, with some absent. The data contain over 25,000 clones, approximately 77% of them singletons. The sequencing used CD8+ T cells sorted from blood (inferred from file names), collected from a patient given nivolumab and ipilimumab in sequence. Receptors originate from a human donor with melanoma.

The chain combines TRBV5-5 with TRBJ2-7; maybe TRBD1 (6 bases). The germline CDR1 and CDR2 sequences are SGHKS and YYEKEE (reference sequence). CDR3 length equals 13 residues. V dropped 0 bases and J dropped 3 bases, with 7 bases sitting between them. The CDR3 loop is CASSLDRVYEQYF. In DNA form, the CDR3 reads TGTGCCAGCAGCTTGGACAGGGTCTACGAGCAGTACTTC. Full variable domain (missing parts from reference TRBV5-5 and TRBJ2-7): DAGVTQSPTHLIKTRGQQVTLRCSPISGHKSVSWYQQVLGQGPQFIFQYYEKEERGRGNFPDRFSARQFPNYSSELNVNALLLGDSALYLCASSLDRVYEQYFGPGTRLTVT.

CDR3 in amino acids: CASSYRGDEQFF. DNA of the CDR3: TGTGCCAGCAGCTACAGGGGGGATGAGCAGTTCTTC. The chain joins TRBV7-6 to TRBJ2-1, with TRBD1 matching 8 bases. V was pared by 4 bases and J by 8 bases, with 1 base of the junction left unmatched. Germline V gene sequence: CDR1 SGHVS, CDR2 FNYEAQ. CDR3 length: 12 residues.

The chain is built from TRBV29-1 and TRBJ1-1; D ambiguous. The germline V gene encodes CDR1 SQVTM and CDR2 ANQGSEA. This CDR3 region has 14 residues. Deletions cut 5 bases from V and 0 bases from J, with 13 bases between. DNA for the CDR3: TGCAGCGTTACCGGACTGACCATGAACACTGAAGCTTTCTTT. This sequence encodes CSVTGLTMNTEAFF.

V and J are TRBV4-1 and TRBJ2-1; D perhaps matches TRBD2 (6 bases). The CDR3 is 15 residues long. The ends were cut back, 1 base at V and 8 bases at J, with 15 bases in the middle. Per germline, CDR1 MGHRA and CDR2 YSYEKL. CDR3 nucleotide sequence: TGCGCCAGCAGCCAAGTATCCCCAGGAGGGTATGAGCAGTTCTTC. Protein sequence: CASSQVSPGGYEQFF.

This chain links TRBV30 with TRBJ2-1; TRBD2 matches 8 bases. The CDR3 runs to 11 residues. CDR1 is GTSNPN and CDR2 is SVGIG in the germline V gene (reference sequence). V shed 5 bases and J 9 bases; nucleotides not matched to a gene: 3. In nucleotides, the CDR3 is TGTGCCTGGTTAGCGGGGTTTGAGCAGTTCTTC. Protein sequence: CAWLAGFEQFF.

This chain links TRBV27 with TRBJ2-6, with 7 nucleotides matching TRBD1. The CDR3 has 15 residues. With V trimmed by 5 bases and J by 2 bases, 3 bases remained unmatched. CDR1 MNHEY and CDR2 SMNVEV come from the germline V gene (reference sequence). CDR3 coding DNA: TGTGCCAGCAGTATTACAGGGGCTGGGGCCAACGTCCTGACTTTC. It translates to CASSITGAGANVLTF.

This chain links TRBV27 with TRBJ2-5; 7 bases match TRBD1. Losses at the gene ends were 5 bases for V and 5 bases for J; bases not matched to a gene: 17. Germline V CDR1 and CDR2: MNHEY, SMNVEV (reference sequence). The CDR3 runs 17 residues. CDR3 sequence reads: CASSETQGPKTFETQYF. The CDR3, as DNA: TGTGCCAGCAGTGAGACACAGGGGCCAAAAACATTCGAGACCCAGTACTTC.

This clone has just a few counts. The chain links TRBV6-5 to TRBJ2-7; TRBD1 agrees at 10 bases. J gave up 4 bases and V 6 bases, and 3 bases lay outside the gene matches. Germline CDR1 reads MNHEY; CDR2 reads SVGAGI. The CDR3 is 13 amino acids. The CDR3 DNA is TGTGCCAGCAGGGAGGACAGGGGGTACGAGCAGTACTTC. Its protein product is CASREDRGYEQYF.

Details on this clone: Distinct nucleotide sequences in the sample also encode this CDR3. The rearrangement joins TRBV4-1 to TRBJ2-3; TRBD2 aligns across 13 bases. V shed 0 bases, J shed 0 bases, and the junction held 3 bases outside the gene matches. The CDR3 loop spans 18 amino acids. The germline gives CDR1 MGHRA, CDR2 YSYEKL. CDR3 coding DNA: TGCGCCAGCAGCCAAGACGCGGGACTAGCGGGAAGCACAGATACGCAGTATTTT. It is translated as CASSQDAGLAGSTDTQYF.

V usage is TRBV6-5 and J usage is TRBJ1-1; D might be TRBD1 (5 bases). CDR3 length: 13 residues. CDR1 and CDR2 from the germline V gene are MNHEY and SVGAGI. Trimming took off 8 bases at V and 1 base at J, with 11 bases between the two ends. The CDR3 reads CASGGTENTEAFF. The CDR3, as DNA: TGTGCCAGCGGGGGGACTGAGAACACTGAAGCTTTCTTT.

The rearrangement links TRBV29-1 to TRBJ2-1; TRBD2 matches 13 bases. CDR1 SQVTM and CDR2 ANQGSEA come from the germline V gene. The junction had 3 bases not matched to a gene; V was cut back by 3 bases and J by 4 bases. The CDR3 runs 15 residues. As DNA, the CDR3 is TGCAGCGTTGAGCCACTAGCGGGGGGGTACAATGAGCAGTTCTTC. This translates into CSVEPLAGGYNEQFF.

This clone was counted only a few times. This sequence joins TRBV28 and TRBJ2-7; 9 nucleotides match TRBD2. Germline CDR1 MDHEN, CDR2 SYDVKM. The V gene end was trimmed by 3 bases and the J gene end by 1 base; junction bases not matched to a gene: 4. The CDR3 length is 15 residues. The CDR3 loop reads CASSLGLAGSYEQYF. The DNA for the CDR3 is TGTGCCAGCAGTTTGGGCCTAGCGGGGTCCTACGAGCAGTACTTC.

The V call is TRBV6-6, the J call TRBJ2-5; no firm D call. The CDR3 has 14 residues. V was shortened by 3 bases and J by 0 bases, with 8 bases between the two germline ends. Germline V lookup: CDR1 MNHNY, CDR2 SVGAGI (reference sequence). The CDR3 coding sequence is TGTGCCAGCAGTTATACACAGTACCAAGAGACCCAGTACTTC. Translation: CASSYTQYQETQYF.

This sequence joins TRBV4-2 and TRBJ2-3; a possible D gene is TRBD1 (7 bases). CDR1 and CDR2 from the germline V gene are LGHNA and YNFKEQ. The CDR3 sequence is 19 residues long. V was pared by 0 bases and J by 4 bases, with 23 bases between. CDR3 nucleotides: TGTGCCAGCAGCCAAGATCTGGCCCCCGCGGGACAGCGGGCAGATACGCAGTATTTT. Its protein is CASSQDLAPAGQRADTQYF.

J is TRBJ2-7 and V is TRBV27, with 7 positions matching TRBD2. Germline lookup yields CDR1 MNHEY and CDR2 SMNVEV (reference sequence). The V segment lost 2 bases and the J segment 1 base; nucleotides outside the gene matches: 2. The CDR3 consists of 14 residues. CDR3 protein: CASSLRGVSYEQYF. The CDR3 coding sequence is TGTGCCAGCAGTTTACGGGGGGTTTCCTACGAGCAGTACTTC.

The J gene is TRBJ2-1, the V gene TRBV29-1; D perhaps matches TRBD1 (6 bases). The germline V gene encodes CDR1 SQVTM and CDR2 ANQGSEA. Trimming pared 7 bases from V and 4 bases from J, leaving 14 bases between. The CDR3 sequence is 13 residues long. CDR3 residues: CSGSGTNYNEQFF. CDR3 sequence (DNA): TGCAGCGGGTCCGGGACAAATTACAATGAGCAGTTCTTC.

This chain joins TRBV4-3 and TRBJ2-7; 13 nucleotides agree with TRBD2. V shed 7 bases, J shed 5 bases, and the junction held 11 bases outside the gene matches. This CDR3 region has 16 residues. CDR1 is LGHNA and CDR2 is YSLEER in the germline V gene. The CDR3 DNA reads TGCGCCAGCACCCTCACCCCTGGACTAGCGGGGGACGAGCAGTACTTC. This encodes CASTLTPGLAGDEQYF.

This clone was observed a single time. The chain employs TRBV4-2 and TRBJ1-2; D might be TRBD1 (5 bases). Germline-derived CDR1 and CDR2 are LGHNA and YNFKEQ. V dropped 0 bases and J dropped 3 bases, with 11 bases sitting between them. This CDR3 comprises 15 residues. CDR3 residues: CASSQEGEEDYGYTF. In DNA form, the CDR3 reads TGTGCCAGCAGCCAAGAAGGGGAAGAGGACTATGGCTACACCTTC.

The gene calls are TRBV4-1 and TRBJ2-2; 7 nucleotides align to TRBD2. This CDR3 is 17 amino acids long. J gave up 7 bases and V 3 bases, and 14 bases lay outside the gene matches. Germline values: CDR1 MGHRA, CDR2 YSYEKL. The CDR3 loop reads CASSHSGTKRTDGELFF. CDR3 sequence (DNA): TGCGCCAGCAGCCATTCCGGGACTAAAAGGACCGACGGGGAGCTGTTTTTT.

The chain employs TRBV27 and TRBJ1-5, with D possibly TRBD1 on 6 matching bases. The V and J ends lost 7 bases and 1 base respectively, with 11 bases between them. CDR1 is MNHEY and CDR2 is SMNVEV in the germline V gene (reference sequence). The CDR3 totals 14 residues. The CDR3 coding sequence is TGTGCCAGCACCTCGACAGGAAGCAATCAGCCCCAGCATTTT. This gives the protein CASTSTGSNQPQHF.

This CDR3 reads CASRGMNTEAFF. The CDR3 DNA reads as TGTGCCAGCAGGGGAATGAACACTGAAGCTTTCTTT. The rearrangement links TRBV19 to TRBJ1-1, with a weak D call TRBD1 (6 bases). V lost 9 bases and J 0 bases, leaving 8 bases between the germline ends. This CDR3 has 12 residues. Germline values: CDR1 LNHDA, CDR2 SQIVND (reference sequence).

This clone showed up just once. V usage is TRBV15 and J usage is TRBJ2-3; TRBD2 might be the D (6 bases). Looked up from germline, CDR1 is LNHNV and CDR2 is YYDKDF (reference sequence). The CDR3 has 15 residues. Trimming shortened V by 3 bases and J by 3 bases, and 13 bases separated the two germline ends. CDR3 sequence: CATSSASEYTDTQYF. CDR3 coding DNA: TGTGCCACCAGCAGCGCTAGCGAATATACAGATACGCAGTATTTT.

The chain links TRBV5-8 to TRBJ1-5; TRBD1 matches at 7 bases. Germline V gene sequence: CDR1 SGHTS, CDR2 YDEGEE. The CDR3 runs 15 residues. The V segment lost 4 bases and the J segment 8 bases; nucleotides outside the gene matches: 12. CDR3 coding DNA: TGTGCCAGCAGCGAGGATGCAGGGGGGAGGAAGCCCCAGCATTTT. Translating gives CASSEDAGGRKPQHF.

V gene TRBV6-5 combines with J gene TRBJ1-1, with D uncertain. V was trimmed by 2 bases and J by 0 bases, leaving 7 bases between them. The CDR3 contains 14 residues. The germline gives CDR1 MNHEY, CDR2 SVGAGI. CDR3 sequence: CASSYAGLNTEAFF. The CDR3 region has the DNA TGTGCCAGCAGTTACGCTGGGCTGAACACTGAAGCTTTCTTT.

This sequence joins TRBV15 and TRBJ2-2; no reliable D call. Germline-derived CDR1 and CDR2 are LNHNV and YYDKDF (reference sequence). The CDR3 is 12 residues long. V lost 6 bases and J lost 4, with 6 bases in between. CDR3: CATREITGELFF. DNA for the CDR3: TGTGCCACCAGAGAGATCACCGGGGAGCTGTTTTTT.

The rearrangement joins TRBV7-2 to TRBJ2-1; 10 nucleotides line up with TRBD2. CDR3 length: 16 amino acids. Trimming took 2 bases from V and 5 from J; bases not matched to a gene: 6. The germline gives CDR1 SGHTA, CDR2 FQGNSA. This chain's CDR3 is CASSLWGLAGDNEQFF. CDR3 sequence (DNA): TGTGCCAGCAGCTTATGGGGGCTAGCGGGGGACAATGAGCAGTTCTTC. The full variable domain, its missing parts supplied by reference TRBV7-2 and TRBJ2-1, is GAGVSQSPSNKVTEKGKDVELRCDPISGHTALYWYRQSLGQGLEFLIYFQGNSAPDKSGLPSDRFSAERTGGSVSTLTIQRTQQEDSAVYLCASSLWGLAGDNEQFFGPGTRLTVL.

This clone was recorded once. V gene TRBV27 combines with J gene TRBJ2-3; tentative D call: TRBD2 (5 bases). The V end was cut by 4 bases, the J end by 3 bases, with 11 bases between. The CDR3 length is 14 residues. Germline values: CDR1 MNHEY, CDR2 SMNVEV (reference sequence). The CDR3 bases are TGTGCCAGCAGTTCCCCGGACTTGACAGATACGCAGTATTTT. Translation gives CASSSPDLTDTQYF.

The CDR3, as DNA: TGTGCCAGCAGCGCCGGGACAGGGGGACCCTACGAGCAGTACTTC. Its protein is CASSAGTGGPYEQYF. The chain recombines TRBV9 with TRBJ2-7; TRBD1 matches 11 bases. J gave up 2 bases and V 3 bases, and 4 bases lay outside the gene matches. CDR3 size: 15 residues. The germline gives CDR1 SGDLS, CDR2 YYNGEE.

CDR3 DNA: TGTGCCAGTAGTATCGCGGGGGAGGACCACGAGCAGTACTTC. Translating it yields CASSIAGEDHEQYF. This chain joins TRBV19 and TRBJ2-7; 7 bases match TRBD2. From germline, CDR1 is LNHDA and CDR2 SQIVND (reference sequence). The ends lost 3 bases at V and 5 bases at J; junction bases unmatched: 7. This CDR3 comprises 14 residues.

This clone was recorded only once. The chain combines TRBV5-6 with TRBJ2-7; a possible D gene is TRBD1 (5 bases). This CDR3 comprises 13 residues. Trimming took 2 bases from V and 2 from J, leaving 8 bases between them. Germline lookup yields CDR1 SGHDT and CDR2 YYEEEE. The CDR3 nucleotides read TGTGCCAGCAGCTTCAGGGTTGCCTACGAGCAGTACTTC. Translating it yields CASSFRVAYEQYF. The whole variable domain, filled in from reference TRBV5-6 and TRBJ2-7, reads DAGVTQSPTHLIKTRGQQVTLRCSPKSGHDTVSWYQQALGQGPQFIFQYYEEEERQRGNFPDRFSGHQFPNYSSELNVNALLLGDSALYLCASSFRVAYEQYFGPGTRLTVT.

CDR3 region: CASKSGGGRGETQYF. CDR3 bases: TGTGCCAGCAAGTCCGGGGGGGGTCGAGGAGAGACCCAGTACTTC. The gene calls are TRBV2 and TRBJ2-5; 8 bases line up with TRBD2. The length of the CDR3 is 15 residues. In germline, CDR1 is SNHLY, CDR2 FYNNEI. J was trimmed by 4 bases and V by 7 bases; bases with no gene match: 11.

This clone is judged medium-sized. The chain carries TRBV7-6 and TRBJ1-5; TRBD1 matches at 7 bases. CDR3 size: 15 residues. Germline V lookup: CDR1 SGHVS, CDR2 FNYEAQ. V gave up 1 base and J gave up 4 bases; unmatched junction bases: 4. CDR3 DNA sequence: TGTGCCAGCAGCTTAGGGACAGGAAAAAATCAGCCCCAGCATTTT. It is translated as CASSLGTGKNQPQHF.